What follows are 3 T cell receptor beta chains derived from one specimen sequenced in a study of cytotoxic CD8 clonotypes in ibrutinib-treated CLL. Method: immunoSEQ multiplex PCR; TCRdb's copy keeps in-frame clones and lacks some. The data contain some 150,000 clones, approximately 80% of them singletons. The specimen was PBMCs, collected after 12 months of ibrutinib treatment. The origin of the receptors is a human donor with chronic lymphocytic leukemia.

This chain links TRBV9 with TRBJ2-7; 8 bases line up with TRBD1. From germline, CDR1 is SGDLS and CDR2 YYNGEE. This CDR3 has 14 amino acids. Trimming took 4 bases from V and 3 from J; bases not matched to a gene: 6. The CDR3 DNA reads as TGTGCCAGCAGCCCGGGACAGGCGAACTACGAGCAGTACTTC. It yields the protein CASSPGQANYEQYF.

The CDR3, as DNA: TGTGCCAGCAGCTTAGCACGGACAGGGCCCGGGGAGCTGTTTTTT. This gives the protein CASSLARTGPGELFF. The rearrangement joins TRBV11-3 to TRBJ2-2; 8 nucleotides agree with TRBD1. The CDR3 is 15 residues long. Germline V gives CDR1 SGHNT, CDR2 YENEEA. V shed 1 base, J shed 6 bases, and the junction held 4 bases outside the gene matches.

V is TRBV5-1 and J is TRBJ1-5; weak D call: TRBD1 (6 bases). Per germline, CDR1 SGHRS and CDR2 YFSETQ. Trimming left V 0 bases short and J 5 bases short, with 6 bases between. This CDR3 region has 13 residues. CDR3 residues: CASSLDRDQPQHF. In DNA, the CDR3 is TGCGCCAGCAGCTTGGACAGGGATCAGCCCCAGCATTTT.